This T cell receptor (beta chain) was recorded in a study of cytomegalovirus exposure and HLA in healthy donors. Turning to this clone: Its specificity is not known.

Among the donors, all were healthy bone marrow donors. With 0 bases clipped from V and 0 bases from J, the junction kept 12 bases outside the gene matches. Germline loops: CDR1 MGHRA, CDR2 YSYEKL. The CDR3 has 21 amino acids. 60 Vbeta and 13 Jbeta primers were used in PCR. Profiling relied on immunoSEQ multiplex PCR, and the TCRdb table lists in-frame clones only, not all of them. The table shows about 200,000 clones, with approximately 82% occurring only once. Notes on the study in general: Reported performance of the classifier showed diagnosis of cytomegalovirus status with high specificity and sensitivity. About 87% or about 30% of the time was how often most TCR beta V segments were productive, according to an earlier analysis. In a later analysis, a genetic analysis reported fewer productive-TCR N-insertions in an Asian-associated ancestry cluster than the cohort average.

The receptor was derived from a male donor in good health and CMV-seronegative. This chain links TRBV4-1 with TRBJ2-3, with TRBD2 identical over 13 bases. Sequenced: PBMCs. This CDR3 is CASSQDQVGLAGVTSTDTQYF. The CDR3 nucleotides read TGCGCCAGCAGCCAAGATCAGGTTGGACTAGCGGGAGTCACTAGCACAGATACGCAGTATTTT.